A selection of T cell receptor beta chains follows, all from one sample in a study of blood T cell repertoires in COVID-19. The table came from immunoSEQ multiplex PCR; TCRdb's copy has only in-frame clones and leaves some out. The table includes 270,000 or so clones, about four fifths detected once. Sequencing was carried out using peripheral blood. These receptors came from a woman aged 50 to 60 who had recovered from COVID-19. CDR3s include the opening cysteine and the closing phenylalanine or tryptophan. Each record gives: V gene, J gene, clone size, D gene, CDR3 protein, CDR3 DNA. D genes are given only for firm matches. Only some rows state a clone size, as once, few, many or a class for expanded clones.

TRBV5-4	TRBJ2-1	.	TRBD2	CASSFGGGPGYNEQFF	TGTGCCAGCAGCTTTGGGGGAGGGCCAGGTTACAATGAGCAGTTCTTC
TRBV6-2/TRBV6-3	TRBJ1-1	.	TRBD1	CASNPVAGGEAFF	TGTGCCAGCAACCCTGTGGCAGGGGGTGAAGCTTTCTTT
TRBV2	TRBJ2-1	.	.	CASSKDREGEQFF	TGTGCCAGCAGTAAAGACAGGGAGGGGGAGCAGTTCTTC
TRBV7-2	TRBJ1-6	.	TRBD1	CASRLQGTLRSPLHF	TGTGCCAGCAGGCTACAGGGGACCTTAAGATCACCCCTCCACTTT
TRBV12-3/TRBV12-4	TRBJ1-3	.	.	CASSLIVGNTIYF	TGTGCCAGCAGTTTAATAGTAGGAAACACCATATATTTT
TRBV6-1	TRBJ1-3	.	.	CASSEAAGNTIYF	TGTGCCAGCAGTGAAGCAGCCGGAAACACCATATATTTT
TRBV6-5	TRBJ2-2	.	TRBD2	CASNFGGAYTGELFF	TGTGCCAGCAATTTCGGGGGGGCTTATACCGGGGAGCTGTTTTTT
TRBV7-9	TRBJ2-2	.	TRBD2	CASSRTSTGGELFF	TGTGCCAGCAGCAGGACTAGTACGGGCGGGGAGCTGTTTTTT
TRBV28	TRBJ2-1	.	.	CASRRYLETNYNEQFF	TGTGCCAGCAGGAGATATCTGGAGACCAATTACAATGAGCAGTTCTTC
TRBV3-1/TRBV3-2	TRBJ2-1	.	TRBD1	CASSQDGDRGDNEQFF	TGTGCCAGCAGCCAAGACGGGGACAGGGGTGACAATGAGCAGTTCTTC
TRBV29-1	TRBJ1-3	.	.	CSVEGPGNTIYF	TGCAGCGTGGAGGGCCCTGGAAACACCATATATTTT
TRBV23-1	TRBJ2-7	.	TRBD1	CASSGEGTGRHISYEQYF	TGCGCCAGCAGTGGCGAAGGGACAGGGCGCCACATTTCCTACGAGCAGTACTTC
TRBV4-3	TRBJ1-1	.	TRBD1	CASSQSPGQGISEF	TGCGCCAGCAGCCAATCTCCGGGACAGGGAATATCTGAGTTT
TRBV30	TRBJ2-2	.	.	CAWRGLGWTGELFF	TGTGCCTGGAGGGGACTCGGTTGGACCGGGGAGCTGTTTTTT
TRBV20-1	TRBJ2-7	.	.	CSARTAYEQYF	TGCAGTGCTCGGACAGCTTACGAGCAGTACTTC
TRBV30	TRBJ2-3	.	TRBD2	CAWSVRSLAGEFSRDTQYF	TGTGCCTGGAGTGTACGGTCACTAGCGGGAGAGTTCAGCAGGGATACGCAGTATTTT
TRBV10-3	TRBJ2-1	.	.	CAISERPAVNEQFF	TGTGCCATCAGTGAGCGACCGGCGGTCAATGAGCAGTTCTTC
TRBV2	TRBJ1-2	.	TRBD1	CASSLGTGGLSGGYTF	TGTGCCAGCAGTTTGGGGACAGGGGGTCTATCGGGTGGCTACACCTTC
TRBV7-2	TRBJ2-7	.	TRBD1	CASSNTGGSYEQYF	TGTGCCAGCAGTAATACAGGGGGCAGCTACGAGCAGTACTTC
TRBV9	TRBJ1-1	.	.	CASSVHNTEAFF	TGTGCCAGCAGCGTACATAACACTGAAGCTTTCTTT
TRBV5-5	TRBJ2-7	.	.	CASSPRLGDREQYF	TGTGCCAGCAGCCCCAGACTAGGCGATCGCGAGCAGTACTTC
TRBV15	TRBJ1-1	.	TRBD1	CATSRDAFRGDTEAFF	TGTGCCACCAGCAGAGATGCTTTCAGGGGGGACACTGAAGCTTTCTTT
TRBV7-6	TRBJ1-5	.	.	CASSPYPKQPQHF	TGTGCCAGCAGCCCGTACCCTAAGCAGCCCCAGCATTTT
TRBV27	TRBJ1-2	few	.	CASITFGPDSGHLGGLYGNTF	TGTGCCAGCATTACCTTCGGGCCCGATTCCGGGCACCTGGGGGGATTATACGGGAACACCTTC
TRBV18	TRBJ1-2	.	TRBD1	CASSPQDRSLGYTF	TGTGCCAGCTCACCACAGGACAGGAGCCTTGGCTACACCTTC
TRBV28	TRBJ2-6	.	.	CASSLRGAGANVLTF	TGTGCCAGCAGTTTACGGGGAGCTGGGGCCAACGTCCTGACTTTC
TRBV5-1	TRBJ1-4	.	.	CASSPGVNEKLFF	TGCGCCAGCAGCCCGGGGGTTAATGAAAAACTGTTTTTT
TRBV27	TRBJ1-2	.	.	CASSLSVRIYGYTF	TGTGCCAGCAGTTTATCGGTCAGGATTTATGGCTACACCTTC
TRBV28	TRBJ1-6	.	.	CASIRLQVPNSPLHF	TGTGCCAGCATCCGGTTGCAGGTACCTAATTCACCCCTCCACTTT
TRBV2	TRBJ2-1	.	TRBD1	CASRKQGAEVDEQFF	TGTGCCAGCAGAAAACAGGGGGCTGAAGTCGATGAGCAGTTCTTC
TRBV10-2	TRBJ2-3	.	TRBD2	CASSVAGGTIDTQYF	TGCGCCAGCAGTGTTGCGGGGGGCACTATCGATACGCAGTATTTT
TRBV7-2	TRBJ2-2	.	TRBD1	CASSKTGGPNTGELFF	TGTGCCAGCAGCAAAACAGGGGGCCCGAACACCGGGGAGCTGTTTTTT
TRBV7-3	TRBJ2-2	once	TRBD1	CASSRQGDTGELFF	TGTGCCAGCAGTCGACAGGGGGACACCGGGGAGCTGTTTTTT
TRBV19	TRBJ2-7	.	TRBD1	CASSIAGTGVSYEQYF	TGTGCCAGTAGTATAGCCGGGACAGGGGTCTCCTACGAGCAGTACTTC
TRBV7-2	TRBJ1-6	.	.	CASSSRRNSPLHF	TGTGCCAGCAGCAGCAGGCGTAATTCACCCCTCCACTTT
TRBV4-1	TRBJ1-2	.	TRBD1	CASSQARTGVGYTF	TGCGCCAGCAGCCAAGCGCGGACAGGGGTCGGCTACACCTTC
TRBV20-1	TRBJ1-1	.	TRBD1	CSANDRTGVYTEAFF	TGCAGTGCTAATGACCGGACAGGGGTGTACACTGAAGCTTTCTTT
TRBV7-2	TRBJ1-5	.	.	CASSLLRDRGQPQHF	TGTGCCAGCAGCTTGCTCCGGGACCGGGGGCAGCCCCAGCATTTT
TRBV4-2	TRBJ1-5	.	TRBD1	CASSQGQPNQPQHF	TGTGCCAGCAGCCAGGGACAGCCCAATCAGCCCCAGCATTTT
TRBV6-2/TRBV6-3	TRBJ1-4	many	TRBD1	CASSYHLEEGALNEKLFF	TGTGCCAGCAGTTACCACCTAGAGGAGGGGGCGCTTAATGAAAAACTGTTTTTT
TRBV5-4	TRBJ2-3	.	TRBD2	CASSRTRTDTQYF	TGTGCCAGCAGCCGGACTAGGACAGATACGCAGTATTTT
TRBV5-4	TRBJ1-6	.	.	CASSLQGYNSPLHF	TGTGCCAGCAGCTTGCAGGGGTATAATTCACCCCTCCACTTT
TRBV10-3	TRBJ1-2	once	.	CATSGTNYGYTF	TGTGCCACGTCGGGAACTAACTATGGCTACACCTTC
TRBV6-4	TRBJ2-2	.	.	CASRGQAGSTGELFF	TGTGCCAGCAGAGGACAGGCGGGATCCACCGGGGAGCTGTTTTTT
TRBV28	TRBJ2-5	.	TRBD2	CASSLTLGLEDQETQYF	TGTGCCAGCAGTTTGACGCTCGGACTAGAAGACCAAGAGACCCAGTACTTC
TRBV9	TRBJ2-2	.	TRBD2	CASSVAPGLAGAGELFF	TGTGCCAGCAGCGTAGCTCCGGGACTAGCGGGGGCCGGGGAGCTGTTTTTT
TRBV9	TRBJ1-3	.	TRBD1	CASSVGDSSGNTIYF	TGTGCCAGCAGCGTAGGGGACAGCTCTGGAAACACCATATATTTT
TRBV6-5	TRBJ1-5	once	.	CAITARQPQHF	TGTGCCATCACGGCCAGGCAGCCCCAGCATTTT
TRBV4-3	TRBJ1-5	few	.	CASSQDGQLNQPQHF	TGCGCCAGCAGCCAAGACGGACAGCTTAATCAGCCCCAGCATTTT
TRBV6-2/TRBV6-3	TRBJ2-7	.	TRBD1	CASSPGTGFSYEQYF	TGTGCCAGCAGCCCCGGGACAGGGTTCTCCTACGAGCAGTACTTC
TRBV6-5	TRBJ1-5	.	.	CATSPTRPDQPQHF	TGTGCCACTAGCCCGACCCGCCCCGATCAGCCCCAGCATTTT
TRBV7-9	TRBJ2-1	.	TRBD1	CASSLVSQGANNEQFF	TGTGCCAGCAGCTTAGTTAGTCAGGGGGCGAACAATGAGCAGTTCTTC
TRBV24-1	TRBJ1-3	.	TRBD1	CATSDSGQGGGNTIYF	TGTGCCACCAGTGATTCGGGACAGGGTGGTGGAAACACCATATATTTT